This record concerns one TCR beta chain sequence. Its binding antigen is unknown. The sample holds no much larger clone one base away, and base qualities are not on file. The immunoSEQ Assay, a bias-controlled multiplex PCR, was used to amplify TCRbeta CDR3 regions from genomic DNA. The published analysis was carried out like this. The number of nucleated cells in each sample was estimated by amplification of reference gene primers within the assay. To quantify the absolute abundance of each unique TCRbeta CDR3 rearrangement, sequence reads were collapsed and filtered. For each sample, productive Simpson clonality was calculated as the square root of Simpson's diversity index over productive rearrangements. TCRdb obtained this table from immuneACCESS and retained in-frame rearrangements with V and J assigned. These tables miss some clones; where compared with another copy, unresolved V genes account for less than half of the shortfall, and the remainder is unexplained. The V and J calls and the clone size are those of that table, but D and trimming were determined from the DNA. This sample has about 240,000 clones in its table, and more than 70% of those were observed once. The top ten constitute 0.75% to 1% of the sample.

The data are from a study of blood T cell repertoires in COVID-19 (dated by TCRdb to the early 2020s). About the investigation overall: Samples covering the acute and convalescent phases of COVID-19 were provided by collaborators in the United States, Italy and Spain. Subjects who had been exposed to COVID-19, were actively infected with it, or had recovered from it provided the deeply sampled blood TCRbeta repertoires that made up the dataset. A de-identified subject ID, COVID-19 status, age in years and sex were almost always included in the sample metadata. The repertoires were made available in a free public database intended to serve as a resource for research on the immune response to SARS-CoV-2. The prospective study material was composed of cDNA or gDNA derived from T cells, B-cell-depleted T cells, or PBMCs. Where available, HLA class I and class II types were obtained from metadata supplied by the sample provider rather than from assay-based typing. The samples were drawn from two sources: the first 160 participants of the ongoing ImmuneRACE study, and 1,000 to 1,500 subjects contributed by 6 global collaborators. Here is what the overall study found, with its caveats: The quantity of clinical and demographic metadata differed by source and by participant and was supplied without curation.

The CDR3 spans 15 residues, from the cysteine through the phenylalanine. The DNA shown is the 45-base CDR3, in frame from base 1. At the junction V is shortened by 3 bases and J by 4 bases, with 16 bases in between. The CDR1 and CDR2 encoded by the germline V gene (reference sequence) are SGHNT and YYREEE. Samples from volunteer blood donors who had recovered from COVID-19 were contributed by a second Seattle source. Each collaborating institution followed its own protocols to collect whole blood in K2EDTA tubes. For TCRbeta analysis, collaborators shipped samples in one of three forms: frozen whole blood, isolated PBMCs, or DNA extracted from either of those sample types.

Rearrangement joined TRBV5-4 to TRBJ1-1, with TRBD1 as a weak D call on 6 bases. The clonotype comes from a woman aged 40 to 50 who had recovered from COVID-19. The sequenced sample was peripheral blood. The CDR3 loop reads CASSWGGAISTEAFF. The sequenced DNA is TGTGCCAGCAGCTGGGGGGGGGCAATTTCCACTGAAGCTTTCTTT.